The 28 T cell receptor beta chains below come from one sample, sequenced in a study of blood T cell repertoires in COVID-19 (dated by TCRdb to 2018 to 2021). Library preparation was by the immunoSEQ multiplex PCR assay. Here the immuneACCESS table is served through TCRdb, limited to in-frame sequences with V and J called. Missing clones are a known gap in these copies; in checked studies unresolved V genes cover under half, and the rest lacks a known reason. Counted in this sample were some 240,000 clones; under 90% of them appeared once. The ten largest clones represent more than 5.5% of the sample. Sequenced input: peripheral blood. All receptors come from a man aged 55 to 70 who had recovered from COVID-19.

The gene calls are TRBV5-6 and TRBJ1-1; 7 nucleotides agree with TRBD1. Germline CDR1 reads SGHDT; CDR2 reads YYEEEE. The CDR3 runs 17 residues. Unmatched junction bases numbered 17, after V lost 4 bases and J lost 5 bases. CDR3 loop: CASSPSPPTGQATEAFF. CDR3 coding DNA: TGTGCCAGCAGCCCATCCCCCCCAACAGGACAGGCAACTGAAGCTTTCTTT.

The genes are TRBV3-1 (or the pseudogene TRBV3-2) and TRBJ2-7; maybe TRBD1 (5 bases). The CDR3 is made up of 15 amino acids. Germline CDR1 LGHDT, CDR2 YNNKEL (reference sequence). Trimming left V 4 bases short and J 3 bases short, with 16 bases between. CDR3 residues: CASSRYGQGLYEQYF. The CDR3 coding sequence is TGTGCCAGCAGCCGTTATGGCCAGGGCCTCTACGAGCAGTACTTC.

CDR3 coding DNA: TGTGCCAGCAGCGTAGCCGAAGAGACCCAGTACTTC. It codes for CASSVAEETQYF. The chain joins TRBV9 to TRBJ2-5; no reliable D call. From germline, CDR1 is SGDLS and CDR2 YYNGEE. Between the trimmed V and J ends, which lost 0 bases and 3 bases, there was a span of 3 bases. The length of the CDR3 is 12 residues. The entire variable domain, with the rest obtained from reference TRBV9 and TRBJ2-5, is as follows: DSGVTQTPKHLITATGQRVTLRCSPRSGDLSVYWYQQSLDQGLQFLIQYYNGEERAKGNILERFSAQQFPDLHSELNLSSLELGDSALYFCASSVAEETQYFGPGTRLLVL.

This rearrangement joins TRBV5-1 to TRBJ2-7, with 10 bases lining up with TRBD2. The J segment lost 1 base and the V segment lost 3 bases, leaving 7 bases of the junction unmatched. The CDR3 covers 16 residues. The germline V gene has CDR1 SGHRS and CDR2 YFSETQ. CDR3 in DNA: TGCGCCAGCAGCTCAAGCGGGAGGGAGGGTTCCTACGAGCAGTACTTC. Translating gives CASSSSGREGSYEQYF.

This chain connects TRBV13 to TRBJ1-1; 7 bases agree with TRBD1. The CDR3 is 14 amino acids. Germline loops: CDR1 PRHDT, CDR2 FYEKMQ (reference sequence). With V trimmed by 5 bases and J by 6 bases, 9 bases remained unmatched. CDR3 in amino acids: CASSHFDRVAEAFF. CDR3 in DNA: TGTGCCAGCAGCCATTTTGACAGGGTGGCTGAAGCTTTCTTT.

This clone was counted once. The chain uses TRBV7-6 and TRBJ2-5, with 10 bases that match TRBD2. The CDR3 loop spans 15 amino acids. Germline-derived CDR1 and CDR2 are SGHVS and FNYEAQ. The V and J ends lost 4 bases and 5 bases, in that order; junction bases with no gene match: 7. The chain's CDR3 is CASSSSGRAWETQYF. The CDR3 bases are TGTGCCAGCAGCTCCAGCGGGAGGGCCTGGGAGACCCAGTACTTC.

As DNA, the CDR3 is TGTGCCTCGACGGGGGGGTCGGACACCGGGGAGCTGTTTTTT. Translated: CASTGGSDTGELFF. V and J are TRBV6-6 and TRBJ2-2, with 8 bases fitting TRBD2. The CDR3 covers 14 residues. From germline, CDR1 is MNHNY and CDR2 SVGAGI (reference sequence). The J segment lost 3 bases and the V segment lost 11 bases, leaving 8 bases of the junction unmatched.

The chain couples TRBV19 to TRBJ2-3; no clear D. CDR3 length: 13 amino acids. Germline V gene lookup returns CDR1 LNHDA and CDR2 SQIVND (reference sequence). V dropped 5 bases and J dropped 3 bases, with 9 bases sitting between them. CDR3 loop: CASSVTRTDTQYF. The DNA for the CDR3 is TGTGCCAGTAGTGTGACAAGAACAGATACGCAGTATTTT. The full variable domain, rest sourced from reference TRBV19 and TRBJ2-3, is DGGITQSPKYLFRKEGQNVTLSCEQNLNHDAMYWYRQDPGQGLRLIYYSQIVNDFQKGDIAEGYSVSREKKESFPLTVTSAQKNPTAFYLCASSVTRTDTQYFGPGTRLTVL.

The chain recombines TRBV9 with TRBJ2-2; TRBD1 is a possible D gene (5 bases). The CDR3 totals 16 residues. Germline V gives CDR1 SGDLS, CDR2 YYNGEE. Deletions cut 4 bases from V and 4 bases from J, with 17 bases between. The CDR3 loop reads CASSPRQLPSTGELFF. The CDR3 DNA reads as TGTGCCAGCAGCCCACGACAGCTACCGAGCACCGGGGAGCTGTTTTTT.

The gene calls are TRBV30 and TRBJ2-2, with TRBD2 matching 8 bases. The CDR3 extends over 15 amino acids. Germline loops: CDR1 GTSNPN, CDR2 SVGIG (reference sequence). V dropped 3 bases and J dropped 4; count of bases not matched to a gene: 7. DNA for the CDR3: TGTGCCTGGAGCGGGACTAGTACGAGCACCGGGGAGCTGTTTTTT. Translated, it gives CAWSGTSTSTGELFF.

The chain recombines TRBV7-9 with TRBJ2-3, with TRBD2 identical over 7 bases. Germline CDR1 SEHNR, CDR2 FQNEAQ (reference sequence). V dropped 3 bases and J dropped 4; count of bases not matched to a gene: 4. There are 14 residues in the CDR3. The CDR3 DNA reads as TGTGCCAGCAGCTTCAGACTAGCTGCAGATACGCAGTATTTT. The encoded protein is CASSFRLAADTQYF.

This chain connects TRBV29-1 to TRBJ2-1; D ambiguous. This CDR3 comprises 16 residues. Germline CDR1 reads SQVTM; CDR2 reads ANQGSEA. The V and J ends lost 5 bases and 5 bases respectively, with 22 bases between them. CDR3 region: CSVPLNMSPNNNEQFF. The CDR3, as DNA: TGCAGCGTTCCCCTCAATATGTCCCCAAACAACAATGAGCAGTTCTTC.

The chain joins TRBV19 to TRBJ2-7, with 9 bases aligning to TRBD2. This CDR3 is built from 15 residues. The germline V gene has CDR1 LNHDA and CDR2 SQIVND (reference sequence). J gave up 6 bases and V 1 base, and 7 bases lay outside the gene matches. The CDR3 is CASSIGGLATREQYF. CDR3 DNA sequence: TGTGCCAGTAGTATAGGGGGACTAGCCACCCGCGAGCAGTACTTC.

The chain combines TRBV18 with TRBJ2-5; 8 bases match TRBD1. Per the germline V gene, CDR1 is KGHSH and CDR2 is LQKENI. The CDR3 length is 11 residues. CDR3 residues: CASTGEETQYF. The CDR3 DNA is TGTGCGTCGACAGGGGAAGAGACCCAGTACTTC.

V is TRBV5-1 and J is TRBJ2-5; 10 bases are shared with TRBD1. The trim removed 5 bases at V and 6 bases at J, leaving 7 bases unmatched. This CDR3 is 14 amino acids long. Germline V gene sequence: CDR1 SGHRS, CDR2 YFSETQ. The CDR3 DNA reads as TGCGCCAGCAGACTGGACAGGGGGGGAAAGACCCAGTACTTC. Translation gives CASRLDRGGKTQYF.

The V call is TRBV27, the J call TRBJ2-1, with 7 positions matching TRBD2. Germline trimming cut 1 base from V and 3 bases from J; bases unmatched to any gene: 0. CDR1 and CDR2 from the germline V gene are MNHEY and SMNVEV (reference sequence). This CDR3 spans 14 amino acids. CDR3 sequence reads: CASSLLAGYNEQFF. DNA for the CDR3: TGTGCCAGCAGTTTATTAGCGGGCTACAATGAGCAGTTCTTC.

V gene TRBV11-2 combines with J gene TRBJ2-1; D gene ambiguous. V lost 5 bases, J lost 5 bases, and 13 bases lay in between. The CDR3 spans 14 residues. The germline V gene has CDR1 SGHAT and CDR2 FQNNGV. CDR3 nucleotide sequence: TGTGCCAGCAGCCAGGCGTCCTTTGACAATGAGCAGTTCTTC. It codes for CASSQASFDNEQFF.

The rearrangement joins TRBV7-9 to TRBJ2-4; 7 positions agree with TRBD1. Looked up from germline, CDR1 is SEHNR and CDR2 is FQNEAQ (reference sequence). This CDR3 spans 16 amino acids. Trimming removed 2 bases from V and 7 bases from J; junction bases left unmatched: 11. This CDR3 reads CASSLRAVGGLNIQYF. The CDR3 nucleotides read TGTGCCAGCAGCTTAAGGGCGGTAGGGGGCCTCAACATTCAGTACTTC.

The V call is TRBV5-1, the J call TRBJ1-5; D is possibly TRBD1 (5 bases). This CDR3 is built from 13 residues. V lost 5 bases and J lost 7, with 13 bases in between. In germline, CDR1 is SGHRS, CDR2 YFSETQ. The CDR3 region has the DNA TGCGCCAGCAGAAGAGACAGCTCCCAGCCCCAGCATTTT. Translation gives CASRRDSSQPQHF. Looking up the rest from reference TRBV5-1 and TRBJ1-5 gives the full variable domain: KAGVTQTPRYLIKTRGQQVTLSCSPISGHRSVSWYQQTPGQGLQFLFEYFSETQRNKGNFPGRFSGRQFSNSRSEMNVSTLELGDSALYLCASRRDSSQPQHFGDGTRLSIL.

This chain links TRBV6-6 with TRBJ2-7, with TRBD1 matching 10 bases. Germline V gene data show CDR1 as MNHNY and CDR2 as SVGAGI (reference sequence). The V gene end was trimmed by 2 bases and the J gene end by 3 bases; junction bases not matched to a gene: 1. CDR3 length: 14 amino acids. CDR3 residues: CASSYGTGDYEQYF. The CDR3 coding sequence is TGTGCCAGCAGTTACGGGACAGGGGACTACGAGCAGTACTTC.

The rearrangement joins TRBV9 to TRBJ1-1; 8 nucleotides align to TRBD1. The V segment lost 4 bases and the J segment 3 bases; nucleotides outside the gene matches: 8. Germline V gene sequence: CDR1 SGDLS, CDR2 YYNGEE. This CDR3 spans 15 amino acids. The CDR3 spells CASSPTHRGYTEAFF. The CDR3 DNA reads as TGTGCCAGCAGCCCGACCCACAGGGGGTACACTGAAGCTTTCTTT.

The CDR3 DNA follows: TGCGCCAGCAGCGAGGGGGGGGCGGGAGGCTACACCTTC. It encodes CASSEGGAGGYTF. The genes are TRBV4-1 and TRBJ1-2, with D possibly being TRBD1 (6 bases). The V end was cut by 5 bases, the J end by 8 bases, with 15 bases between. CDR3 length: 13 amino acids. The germline gives CDR1 MGHRA, CDR2 YSYEKL.

The genes are TRBV19 and TRBJ2-7; 7 nucleotides line up with TRBD2. The CDR3 loop spans 14 amino acids. CDR1 LNHDA and CDR2 SQIVND come from the germline V gene (reference sequence). The J segment lost 0 bases and the V segment lost 7 bases, leaving 6 bases of the junction unmatched. In DNA, the CDR3 is TGTGCCAGTAAGGAACGCGGGAGCTCCTACGAGCAGTACTTC. Its protein product is CASKERGSSYEQYF.

J is TRBJ2-3 and V is TRBV9; TRBD2 matches at 7 bases. This CDR3 is 16 amino acids long. Germline CDR1 SGDLS, CDR2 YYNGEE. V was pared by 0 bases and J by 4 bases, with 8 bases of the junction left unmatched. This CDR3 is CASSVGVGGSADTQYF. Here the CDR3 DNA reads TGTGCCAGCAGCGTAGGAGTTGGCGGGAGCGCAGATACGCAGTATTTT.

The DNA of the CDR3 is TGTGCCAGCAGAGGACTAGGGGATGGTGAGCAGTTCTTC. The encoded protein is CASRGLGDGEQFF. V gene TRBV28 combines with J gene TRBJ2-1; TRBD2 matches 7 bases. The CDR3 runs 13 residues. After removal of 6 bases from V and 9 bases from J, the junction contained 8 bases not matched to a gene. The germline gives CDR1 MDHEN, CDR2 SYDVKM.

The chain is built from TRBV3-1 (or the pseudogene TRBV3-2) and TRBJ2-1, with TRBD1 identical over 10 bases. From germline, CDR1 is LGHDT and CDR2 YNNKEL (reference sequence). The CDR3 extends over 15 amino acids. The ends lost 4 bases at V and 10 bases at J; junction bases unmatched: 10. The CDR3 sequence is CASSRPGQGSLEQFF. As DNA, the CDR3 is TGTGCCAGCAGCCGTCCGGGACAGGGGTCTTTAGAGCAGTTCTTC.

The chain joins TRBV3-1 (or the pseudogene TRBV3-2) to TRBJ1-6, with a possible D match to TRBD1 (5 bases). V dropped 5 bases and J dropped 3 bases, with 8 bases sitting between them. Germline values: CDR1 LGHDT, CDR2 YNNKEL (reference sequence). The CDR3 is made up of 14 amino acids. DNA of the CDR3: TGTGCCAGCAGCTACAGGAGCTATAATTCACCCCTCCACTTT. It yields the protein CASSYRSYNSPLHF.

The chain is built from TRBV9 and TRBJ2-1; no reliable D call. Germline V gene lookup returns CDR1 SGDLS and CDR2 YYNGEE. Trimming removed 1 base from V and 11 bases from J, with 19 bases in between. The CDR3 runs to 15 residues. CDR3 in amino acids: CASSVIAEPYSQQFF. The CDR3 region has the DNA TGTGCCAGCAGCGTAATCGCCGAGCCTTACAGTCAGCAGTTCTTC.